This T cell receptor beta chain was captured in a study of CD4 T cells in relation to SARS-CoV-2 and coronaviruses. Using immunoSEQ multiplex PCR, the repertoire was profiled, and TCRdb retains in-frame clones only, with some absent. The sample includes 60,000 to 85,000 clones, 90% to 95% seen only once; the top ten take 0.23%. The germline gives CDR1 LGHDT, CDR2 YNNKEL (reference sequence). V lost 3 bases and J lost 7, with 10 bases in between. This CDR3 has 13 amino acids. Unexposed donor CD4+ T cells date from 2011-2018, before the COVID-19 pandemic. This chain connects TRBV3-1 (or the pseudogene TRBV3-2) to TRBJ1-5, with D maybe TRBD1 (6 bases). What was sequenced was naive CD4+ T cells from PBMCs. Regarding subset: naive CD4+ T cells isolated by negative enrichment. The TCR sequence derives from a human donor in good health. DNA of the CDR3: TGTGCCAGCAGCCATTTACAGGGACAGCCCCAGCATTTT. As protein: CASSHLQGQPQHF.